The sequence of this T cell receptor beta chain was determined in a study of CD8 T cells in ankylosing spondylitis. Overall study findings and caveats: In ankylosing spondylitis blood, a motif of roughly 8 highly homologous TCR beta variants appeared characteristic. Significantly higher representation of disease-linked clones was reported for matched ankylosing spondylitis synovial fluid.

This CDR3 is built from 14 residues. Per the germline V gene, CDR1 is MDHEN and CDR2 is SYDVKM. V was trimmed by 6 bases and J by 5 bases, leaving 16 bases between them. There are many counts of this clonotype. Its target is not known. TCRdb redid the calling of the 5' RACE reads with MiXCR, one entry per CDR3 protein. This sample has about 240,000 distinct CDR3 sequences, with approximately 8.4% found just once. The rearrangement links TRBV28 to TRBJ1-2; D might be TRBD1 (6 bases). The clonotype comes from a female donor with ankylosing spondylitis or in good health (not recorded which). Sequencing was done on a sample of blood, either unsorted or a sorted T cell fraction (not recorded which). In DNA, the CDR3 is TGTGCCAGCAGACAACAGGGAGTCGATTATGGCTACACCTTC. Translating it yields CASRQQGVDYGYTF.